This T cell receptor beta chain was retrieved from a study of blood T cell repertoires in COVID-19. The CDR3 extends over 16 amino acids. Trimming removed 0 bases from V and 6 bases from J; junction bases left unmatched: 8. The germline CDR1 and CDR2 sequences are GTSNPN and SVGIG (reference sequence). Sequencing used immunoSEQ multiplex PCR; TCRdb keeps in-frame clones, though not all of them. The sample gives about 250,000 clones, roughly 88% of which show up once; 2% to 2.5% is in the top ten. The material sequenced was peripheral blood. This chain joins TRBV30 and TRBJ2-2, with 9 bases identical to TRBD2. The clonotype originates from a middle-aged woman who had recovered from COVID-19. The CDR3 coding sequence is TGTGCCTGGAGTGTACCCGTAGCGGGAGCCTCCGGGGAGCTGTTTTTT. Its protein is CAWSVPVAGASGELFF.